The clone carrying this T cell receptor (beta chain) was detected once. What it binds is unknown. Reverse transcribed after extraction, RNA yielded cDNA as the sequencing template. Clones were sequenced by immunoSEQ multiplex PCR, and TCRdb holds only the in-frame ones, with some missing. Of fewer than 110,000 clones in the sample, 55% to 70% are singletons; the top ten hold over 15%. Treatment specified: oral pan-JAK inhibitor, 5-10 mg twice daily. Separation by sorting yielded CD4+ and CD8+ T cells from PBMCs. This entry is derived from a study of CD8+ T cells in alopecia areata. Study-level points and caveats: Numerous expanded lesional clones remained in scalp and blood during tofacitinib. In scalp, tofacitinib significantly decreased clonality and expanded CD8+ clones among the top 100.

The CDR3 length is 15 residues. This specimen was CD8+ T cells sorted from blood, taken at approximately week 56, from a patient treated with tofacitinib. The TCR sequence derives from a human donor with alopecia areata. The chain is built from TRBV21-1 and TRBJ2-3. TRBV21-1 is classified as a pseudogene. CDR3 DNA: TGTGCCAGCAGCAAAGGTGGGGAAATCACAGATACGCAGTATTTT. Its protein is CASSKGGEITDTQYF.